Presented here are 30 T cell receptor beta chains from one specimen sequenced in a study of cytomegalovirus exposure and HLA in healthy donors. This PCR relied on a set of 60 Vbeta primers and 13 Jbeta primers. Only in-frame clones appear in the TCRdb table, and some are missing; sequencing was by immunoSEQ multiplex PCR. The sample shows some 180,000 clones, over 75% of them seen only once. Material for sequencing was PBMCs. Receptor source: a woman aged 25 to 45 in good health and CMV-seronegative.

The chain joins TRBV5-1 to TRBJ2-7, with a weak D call TRBD1 (6 bases). Trimming left V 2 bases short and J 0 bases short, with 12 bases between. CDR1 and CDR2 (germline): SGHRS, YFSETQ. CDR3 length: 15 residues. In nucleotides, the CDR3 is TGCGCCAGCAGCTTAACAGGGAAGAGCTCCTACGAGCAGTACTTC. Protein sequence: CASSLTGKSSYEQYF.

J is TRBJ2-7 and V is TRBV6-1; perhaps TRBD1 as D (6 bases). This CDR3 is 13 amino acids long. V was trimmed by 5 bases and J by 2 bases, leaving 10 bases between them. Germline assignment: CDR1 MNHNS and CDR2 SASEGT. For the CDR3, the DNA is TGTGCCAGCAGTCAGACAGGTACCTACGAGCAGTACTTC. Translation gives CASSQTGTYEQYF.

The V and J genes are TRBV19 and TRBJ1-2, with 9 bases lining up with TRBD1. The CDR3 loop spans 15 amino acids. Germline V gene lookup returns CDR1 LNHDA and CDR2 SQIVND (reference sequence). J was trimmed by 2 bases and V by 6 bases; bases with no gene match: 7. CDR3 in DNA: TGTGCCAGTAGCAGACAGGGGGGGAGGAACTATGGCTACACCTTC. It yields the protein CASSRQGGRNYGYTF.

This chain uses TRBV6-1 with TRBJ1-1; a possible D gene is TRBD1 (5 bases). Trimming left V 2 bases short and J 0 bases short, with 19 bases between. CDR1 and CDR2 (germline): MNHNS, SASEGT. The CDR3 extends over 18 amino acids. CDR3 DNA sequence: TGTGCCAGCAGTGAAATCCCGGGGCCGACTAGGGTGAACACTGAAGCTTTCTTT. It encodes CASSEIPGPTRVNTEAFF.

V is TRBV10-3 and J is TRBJ2-1; D is possibly TRBD2 (5 bases). The germline gives CDR1 ENHRY, CDR2 SYGVKD. V was pared by 6 bases and J by 4 bases, with 13 bases between. The CDR3 is made up of 14 amino acids. CDR3 nucleotide sequence: TGTGCCATCAGATCCGGGGAAAGGTACAATGAGCAGTTCTTC. Translation gives CAIRSGERYNEQFF.

The sample holds one count of this clone. Other DNA sequences in this sample translate to the same CDR3. The CDR3: CASSAGTVSYEQYF. CDR3 bases: TGTGCCAGCAGCGCCGGGACTGTCTCCTACGAGCAGTACTTC. The chain combines TRBV9 with TRBJ2-7; D might be TRBD2 (6 bases). With 3 bases removed from V and 0 bases from J, the gap between germline ends came to 10 bases. Germline assignment: CDR1 SGDLS and CDR2 YYNGEE. The CDR3 spans 14 residues.

The chain carries TRBV4-3 and TRBJ2-3, with a possible D match to TRBD2 (6 bases). Germline V gene data show CDR1 as LGHNA and CDR2 as YSLEER. The V end was cut by 0 bases, the J end by 0 bases, with 16 bases between. There are 18 residues in the CDR3. This CDR3 reads CASSQDFGAGPSTDTQYF. In DNA, the CDR3 is TGCGCCAGCAGCCAAGATTTTGGCGCGGGACCTAGCACAGATACGCAGTATTTT.

This clone was detected only a few times. The chain carries TRBV5-6 and TRBJ2-7, with 8 nucleotides matching TRBD1. The CDR3 has 13 amino acids. The germline V gene has CDR1 SGHDT and CDR2 YYEEEE. Trimming at V came to 3 bases and at J to 6 bases, leaving 5 bases not matched to a gene. The CDR3 reads CASSYDRGSEQYF. CDR3 coding DNA: TGTGCCAGCAGCTATGACAGGGGTAGCGAGCAGTACTTC.

The chain links TRBV18 to TRBJ1-6; D is undetermined. The CDR3 runs to 16 residues. The ends were cut back, 3 bases at V and 7 bases at J, with 16 bases in the middle. CDR1 is KGHSH, CDR2 LQKENI, per germline. The CDR3 DNA sequence: TGTGCCAGCTCACCTTCTTACGACACGAAAAATTCACCCCTCCACTTT. Translated: CASSPSYDTKNSPLHF.

This sequence joins TRBV18 and TRBJ2-7; D is uncertain. Germline assignment: CDR1 KGHSH and CDR2 LQKENI. The CDR3 spans 13 residues. The V and J ends lost 2 bases and 2 bases respectively, with 7 bases between them. DNA of the CDR3: TGTGCCAGCTCACCATCAGGAACCTACGAGCAGTACTTC. Translated: CASSPSGTYEQYF.

This clone occurred once. The chain links TRBV7-9 to TRBJ1-4; a possible D gene is TRBD1 (6 bases). Trimming cost V 5 bases and J 5 bases, with 12 bases left between them. From germline, CDR1 is SEHNR and CDR2 FQNEAQ (reference sequence). CDR3 length equals 14 residues. Written as DNA, the CDR3 is TGTGCCAGCAGCATTGGACAGACCAATGAAAAACTGTTTTTT. Amino acids: CASSIGQTNEKLFF.

This clone was observed a single time. The chain has TRBV6-5 and TRBJ1-4, with D maybe TRBD1 (6 bases). Germline CDR1 reads MNHEY; CDR2 reads SVGAGI. The ends were cut back, 5 bases at V and 7 bases at J, with 14 bases in the middle. The CDR3 totals 14 residues. The DNA for the CDR3 is TGTGCCAGCAGTCAAGGGGGGGGAGCTGAAAAACTGTTTTTT. It translates to CASSQGGGAEKLFF.

To note about this clone: The same CDR3 is also encoded by other DNA sequences in this sample. V gene TRBV7-2 combines with J gene TRBJ2-2; 7 bases are shared with TRBD2. CDR1 is SGHTA and CDR2 is FQGNSA in the germline V gene. This CDR3 region has 15 residues. Trimming removed 5 bases from V and 5 bases from J; junction bases left unmatched: 8. This CDR3 is CASSLSRGGTGELFF. CDR3 in DNA: TGTGCCAGCAGCCTGTCCCGGGGAGGGACCGGGGAGCTGTTTTTT.

The chain joins TRBV5-1 to TRBJ2-3; 10 bases map to TRBD2. The CDR3 sequence is 16 residues long. J gave up 1 base and V 0 bases, and 2 bases lay outside the gene matches. Germline V gene lookup returns CDR1 SGHRS and CDR2 YFSETQ. The CDR3: CASSLAGTSGTDTQYF. The CDR3 nucleotides read TGCGCCAGCAGCTTGGCCGGGACTAGCGGCACAGATACGCAGTATTTT.

The sample holds a few counts of this clone. This chain connects TRBV9 to TRBJ1-1; perhaps TRBD1 as D (5 bases). CDR3 length: 15 residues. Trimming left V 2 bases short and J 0 bases short, with 11 bases between. Germline V gene sequence: CDR1 SGDLS, CDR2 YYNGEE. The CDR3 loop is CASSVQTVMNTEAFF. DNA for the CDR3: TGTGCCAGCAGCGTCCAGACAGTCATGAACACTGAAGCTTTCTTT.

V gene TRBV29-1 combines with J gene TRBJ2-3; 7 bases line up with TRBD2. Trimming at V came to 4 bases and at J to 3 bases, leaving 4 bases not matched to a gene. This CDR3 is built from 13 residues. CDR1 and CDR2 (germline): SQVTM, ANQGSEA. The CDR3 DNA sequence: TGCAGCGTTGGGACTAGAGTGACAGATACGCAGTATTTT. It codes for CSVGTRVTDTQYF.

The V and J genes are TRBV7-2 and TRBJ2-7, with D possibly matching TRBD1 (6 bases). The germline V gene encodes CDR1 SGHTA and CDR2 FQGNSA. The CDR3 totals 14 residues. Trimming cost V 5 bases and J 0 bases, with 11 bases left between them. In DNA form, the CDR3 reads TGTGCCAGCAGCCCCCGGACAGACTCCTACGAGCAGTACTTC. The encoded protein is CASSPRTDSYEQYF.

The chain couples TRBV10-3 to TRBJ2-7, with a weak D call TRBD2 (6 bases). V was pared by 6 bases and J by 3 bases, with 15 bases between. CDR3 length: 14 amino acids. CDR1 and CDR2 (germline): ENHRY, SYGVKD. The CDR3 here is CAISTGTPFYEQYF. The CDR3, as DNA: TGTGCCATCAGCACCGGGACTCCTTTCTACGAGCAGTACTTC.

Only a few counts were recorded for this clone. The rearrangement links TRBV10-1 to TRBJ2-7, with 14 positions matching TRBD2. V dropped 2 bases and J dropped 3; count of bases not matched to a gene: 3. The CDR3 has 16 residues. Per the germline V gene, CDR1 is WNHNN and CDR2 is SYGVQD (reference sequence). For the CDR3, the DNA is TGCGCCAGCAGTGAGCTGACTAGCGGGGGGGTCTACGAGCAGTACTTC. This sequence encodes CASSELTSGGVYEQYF.

This sequence joins TRBV13 and TRBJ1-1; possibly TRBD1 for D (6 bases). V was shortened by 4 bases and J by 6 bases, with 18 bases between the two germline ends. The CDR3 runs to 15 residues. Per germline, CDR1 PRHDT and CDR2 FYEKMQ (reference sequence). The CDR3 sequence: CASSYQSTGFSEAFF. CDR3 nucleotide sequence: TGTGCCAGCAGCTATCAATCCACAGGGTTCTCTGAAGCTTTCTTT. Combining the CDR3 with reference TRBV13 and TRBJ1-1 gives the whole variable domain AAGVIQSPRHLIKEKRETATLKCYPIPRHDTVYWYQQGPGQDPQFLISFYEKMQSDKGSIPDRFSAQQFSDYHSELNMSSLELGDSALYFCASSYQSTGFSEAFFGQGTRLTVV.

This clone turned up a few times. This chain joins TRBV7-3 and TRBJ2-3; 8 nucleotides line up with TRBD2. V lost 5 bases and J lost 1; bases outside the gene matches: 8. Germline V gives CDR1 SGHTA, CDR2 FQGTGA. The CDR3 runs 16 residues. CDR3 loop: CASSLRLAGRTDTQYF. Written as DNA, the CDR3 is TGTGCCAGCAGCCTCAGGTTAGCGGGGCGCACAGATACGCAGTATTTT.

The chain couples TRBV30 to TRBJ2-3, with a tentative D call TRBD2 (6 bases). The V gene lost 1 base and the J gene lost 0 bases, with 11 bases spanning the gap. The germline gives CDR1 GTSNPN, CDR2 SVGIG (reference sequence). This CDR3 region has 15 residues. The CDR3 coding sequence is TGTGCCTGGAGTGAGGCGGGATTAAGCACAGATACGCAGTATTTT. It specifies CAWSEAGLSTDTQYF.

This clone was seen only a few times. This chain connects TRBV7-9 to TRBJ1-2, with 9 bases identical to TRBD1. Germline CDR1 is SEHNR and CDR2 is FQNEAQ (reference sequence). The CDR3 loop spans 15 amino acids. J gave up 12 bases and V 2 bases, and 13 bases lay outside the gene matches. CDR3 DNA sequence: TGTGCCAGCAGCTTAAGGACAGGGGCCTTGTTCGTAGACACCTTC. Translating gives CASSLRTGALFVDTF.

The V and J genes are TRBV4-1 and TRBJ2-3; D unclear. The length of the CDR3 is 13 residues. Trimming cost V 0 bases and J 12 bases, with 13 bases left between them. CDR1 and CDR2 from the germline V gene are MGHRA and YSYEKL. The CDR3 loop is CASSQEPTPKQYF. DNA of the CDR3: TGCGCCAGCAGCCAAGAGCCTACCCCTAAACAGTATTTT.

This chain connects TRBV7-2 to TRBJ1-2; D remains ambiguous. The germline V gene encodes CDR1 SGHTA and CDR2 FQGNSA. The CDR3 loop spans 14 amino acids. The V end was cut by 0 bases, the J end by 4 bases, with 9 bases between. CDR3 sequence: CASSLAQNAYGYTF. The CDR3 DNA reads TGTGCCAGCAGCTTAGCGCAGAATGCCTATGGCTACACCTTC. Together with reference TRBV7-2 and TRBJ1-2, the CDR3 gives the full variable domain: GAGVSQSPSNKVTEKGKDVELRCDPISGHTALYWYRQSLGQGLEFLIYFQGNSAPDKSGLPSDRFSAERTGGSVSTLTIQRTQQEDSAVYLCASSLAQNAYGYTFGSGTRLTVV.

The V and J genes are TRBV18 and TRBJ1-5; D ambiguous. Germline values: CDR1 KGHSH, CDR2 LQKENI. V was clipped by 3 bases and J by 0 bases, with 12 bases between them. The CDR3 totals 16 residues. In DNA form, the CDR3 reads TGTGCCAGCTCACCGGCCGAGGGCTATAGCAATCAGCCCCAGCATTTT. It codes for CASSPAEGYSNQPQHF.

This clone was picked up a small number of times. Other DNA sequences in this specimen translate into the identical CDR3. In DNA, the CDR3 is TGCGCCAGCAGCTTGACAGGGGGCGAAGAAAAACTGTTTTTT. Translating gives CASSLTGGEEKLFF. The rearrangement joins TRBV5-1 to TRBJ1-4; 9 bases agree with TRBD1. Germline CDR1 reads SGHRS; CDR2 reads YFSETQ. The junction had 3 bases not matched to a gene; V was cut back by 1 base and J by 8 bases. The CDR3 sequence is 14 residues long.

This chain connects TRBV11-3 to TRBJ1-1, with a weak D call TRBD1 (5 bases). CDR1 SGHNT and CDR2 YENEEA come from the germline V gene. CDR3 size: 13 residues. Deletions cut 3 bases from V and 5 bases from J, with 10 bases between. The CDR3 sequence is CASSFSTVTEAFF. In nucleotides, the CDR3 is TGTGCCAGCAGCTTCTCGACAGTAACTGAAGCTTTCTTT.

The chain has TRBV4-2 and TRBJ2-1; 15 nucleotides align to TRBD2. CDR1 is LGHNA, CDR2 YNFKEQ, per germline. Germline trimming cut 2 bases from V and 13 bases from J; bases unmatched to any gene: 6. There are 15 residues in the CDR3. In DNA, the CDR3 is TGTGCCAGCAGCCAAACGGGACTAGCGGGGGGCATTCAGTTCTTC. Translation gives CASSQTGLAGGIQFF.

V and J are TRBV4-1 and TRBJ2-3; D not certain. The CDR3 has 17 amino acids. Trimming stripped 0 bases from V and 4 bases from J, with 17 bases between. CDR1 is MGHRA, CDR2 YSYEKL, per germline. CDR3 protein: CASSQEGFPNRADTQYF. CDR3 nucleotides: TGCGCCAGCAGCCAAGAGGGCTTCCCCAACCGTGCAGATACGCAGTATTTT.